This T cell receptor (beta chain) was recorded in a study of blood T cell repertoires in COVID-19. Study details: Acute-phase and convalescent COVID-19 samples originated in the United States, Italy and Spain. From T cells, B-cell-depleted T cells, or PBMCs came the material, which was cDNA or gDNA.

Original processing methods: Researchers report that nucleated cell counts were estimated from reference gene primer amplification. Measured with immunoSEQ multiplex PCR; TCRdb has only the in-frame clones, and not every one. D and trimming were read from the DNA, whereas the V and J calls and clone size are those reported in that table. This sample has some 8,000 clones, with approximately 84% found just once. Per the germline V gene, CDR1 is SGHAT and CDR2 is FQNNGV. The CDR3 extends over 16 amino acids. After removal of 1 base from V and 4 bases from J, the junction contained 5 bases not matched to a gene.

This clonotype originated in a human donor with active COVID-19. The donor label of this sample is uncertain. Sequencing used peripheral blood. The rearrangement links TRBV11-2 to TRBJ2-1; 9 positions agree with TRBD2. The DNA for the CDR3 is TGTGCCAGCAGCTTAGCCGCGGGGGGGGAATACAATGAGCAGTTCTTC. Translated, it gives CASSLAAGGEYNEQFF.